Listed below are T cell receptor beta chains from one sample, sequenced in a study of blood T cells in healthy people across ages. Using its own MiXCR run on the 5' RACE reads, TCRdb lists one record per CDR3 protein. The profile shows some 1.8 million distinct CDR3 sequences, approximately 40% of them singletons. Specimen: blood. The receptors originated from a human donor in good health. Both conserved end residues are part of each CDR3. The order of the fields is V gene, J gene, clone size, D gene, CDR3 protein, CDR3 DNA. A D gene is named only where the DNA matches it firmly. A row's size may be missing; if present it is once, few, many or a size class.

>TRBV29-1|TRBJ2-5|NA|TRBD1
CSVEGQGREQETQYF
TGCAGCGTTGAGGGACAGGGACGGGAGCAAGAGACCCAGTACTTC
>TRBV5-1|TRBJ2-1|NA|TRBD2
CASSYSGGSNEQFF
TGCGCCAGCAGCTACAGCGGGGGCTCCAATGAGCAGTTCTTC
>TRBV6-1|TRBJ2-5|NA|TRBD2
CASSGRRLAVQETQYF
TGTGCCAGCAGTGGACGAAGACTAGCGGTACAGGAGACCCAGTACTTC
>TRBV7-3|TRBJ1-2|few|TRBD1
CASSLTRDRENGGYIF
TGTGCCAGCAGTCTTACCCGGGACAGGGAGAACGGTGGCTACATCTTC
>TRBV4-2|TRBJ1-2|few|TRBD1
CASSPIHLKQGSNYGYTF
TGTGCCAGCAGCCCAATCCACTTAAAACAGGGGTCGAACTATGGCTACACCTTC
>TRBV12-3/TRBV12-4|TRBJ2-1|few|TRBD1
CASSPGQGSNEQFF
TGTGCCAGCAGCCCGGGACAGGGAAGCAATGAGCAGTTCTTC
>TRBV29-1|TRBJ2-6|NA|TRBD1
CSVELGGAGANVPTF
TGCAGCGTTGAATTAGGGGGCGCTGGGGCCAACGTCCCGACTTTC
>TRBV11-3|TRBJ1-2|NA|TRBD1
CASSTGAANYGYTF
TGTGCCAGCAGCACAGGGGCCGCTAACTATGGCTACACCTTC
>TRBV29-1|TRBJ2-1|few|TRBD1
CSGTGADEQFF
TGCAGCGGGACAGGGGCAGATGAGCAGTTCTTC
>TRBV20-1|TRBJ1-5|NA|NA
CSARVGGSSQPQHF
TGCAGTGCTAGAGTGGGTGGTAGCTCGCAGCCCCAGCATTTT
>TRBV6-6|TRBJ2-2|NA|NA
CASSYSQGSAGELFF
TGTGCCAGCAGTTACTCTCAGGGTTCGGCCGGGGAGCTGTTTTTT
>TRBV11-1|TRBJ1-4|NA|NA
CASSQGIATNEKLFF
TGTGCCAGCAGCCAGGGGATTGCAACTAATGAAAAACTGTTTTTT
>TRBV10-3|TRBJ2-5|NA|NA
CAISEGRGGETQYF
TGTGCCATCAGTGAAGGAAGGGGCGGAGAGACCCAGTACTTC